This T cell receptor beta chain was recorded in a study of blood T cell repertoires in COVID-19 (dated by TCRdb to about 2020). Regarding the complete study: The collaborator samples originated in the United States, Italy and Spain and spanned the acute and convalescent phases of COVID-19. The prospective study material was composed of cDNA or gDNA derived from T cells, B-cell-depleted T cells, or PBMCs. The dataset comprised deeply sampled blood TCRbeta repertoires from subjects exposed to, actively infected with, or recovered from COVID-19. The repertoires were made available in a free public database intended to serve as a resource for research on the immune response to SARS-CoV-2. Samples were obtained from the ongoing ImmuneRACE study (first 160 participants) and from roughly 1,300 subjects provided by 6 global collaborators. Sample metadata almost always included a de-identified subject ID, COVID-19 status, age in years and sex. HLA class I and class II types, where available, came from metadata supplied by the sample provider rather than from assay-based typing.

Summary of the overall study and its limitations: The quantity of clinical and demographic metadata differed by source and by participant and was supplied without curation.

TCRbeta CDR3 regions were amplified from genomic DNA using the immunoSEQ Assay, a bias-controlled multiplex PCR. From the authors' description of their analysis: The number of nucleated cells in each sample was estimated by amplification of reference gene primers within the assay. To quantify the absolute abundance of each unique TCRbeta CDR3 rearrangement, sequence reads were collapsed and filtered. Productive Simpson clonality was computed per sample as the square root of Simpson's diversity index over productive rearrangements. The table comes from immuneACCESS by way of TCRdb, which keeps in-frame sequences with V and J called. Part of the clones is missing from these tables; in studies checked, under half for an unresolved V gene and the rest for unknown reasons. The V and J calls and clone size are taken from that table; D and trimming were inferred from the DNA. The sample data list 25,000 to 35,000 clones, and about 88% of these were observed just once. The ten biggest clones cover roughly 12% of the sample.

Taken from the germline V gene, the CDR1 and CDR2 loops are MDHEN and SYDVKM. V has 5 bases trimmed and J has 3 bases trimmed; junction bases matching no gene number 6. The CDR3 spans 15 residues, from the cysteine through the phenylalanine. Kept here is only the CDR3 DNA, which spans 45 bases and is read in frame from base 1. The collaborating institutions used their own protocols to collect whole blood in K2EDTA tubes. For TCRbeta analysis, collaborator samples were shipped as frozen whole blood, as isolated PBMCs, or as DNA extracted from either sample type. As concerns this clone: Its antigen remains undetermined. Base qualities are not provided; no much larger clone lies one nucleotide away.

The receptor comes from a human donor in a cohort sampled during active COVID-19. The donor label of this sample is uncertain. The sample comprised peripheral blood. The chain links TRBV28 with TRBJ2-7, with 11 central nucleotides matching TRBD1. The nucleotides read TGTGCCAGCAGTGGCCACGGGACAGGGGGCTACGAGCAGTACTTC. It translates as CASSGHGTGGYEQYF. Here the CDR3 is joined to the reference TRBV28 and TRBJ2-7 genes, and the full variable domain is: DVKVTQSSRYLVKRTGEKVFLECVQDMDHENMFWYRQDPGLGLRLIYFSYDVKMKEKGDIPEGYSVSREKKERFSLILESASTNQTSMYLCASSGHGTGGYEQYFGPGTRLTVT.